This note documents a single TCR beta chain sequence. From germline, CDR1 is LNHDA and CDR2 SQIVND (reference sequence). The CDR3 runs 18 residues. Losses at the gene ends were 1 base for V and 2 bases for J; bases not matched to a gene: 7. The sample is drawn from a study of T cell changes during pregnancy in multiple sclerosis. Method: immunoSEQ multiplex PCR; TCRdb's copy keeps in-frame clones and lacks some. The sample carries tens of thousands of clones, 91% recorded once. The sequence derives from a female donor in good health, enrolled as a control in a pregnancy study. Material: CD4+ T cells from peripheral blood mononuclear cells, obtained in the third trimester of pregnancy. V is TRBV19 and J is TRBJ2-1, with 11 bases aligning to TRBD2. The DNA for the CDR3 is TGTGCCAGTAGTATAGTAGCGGGGGGGCCAAGGGCCTACAATGAGCAGTTCTTC. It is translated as CASSIVAGGPRAYNEQFF.